These 13 T cell receptor beta chains were sequenced from one sample in a study of shared clonotypes between healthy human individuals (dated by TCRdb to the early 2020s). CD8 naive samples were CD45RO-negative cells positively selected for CCR7, giving a CD45RA+CCR7+ population that excluded TemRA cells. The library came from the immunoSEQ multiplex PCR assay. This is the immuneACCESS table as TCRdb keeps it, with only in-frame sequences that have V and J called. A part of the clones is gone; compared with another copy, unresolved V genes explain less than half, and the rest is unexplained. Recorded for this sample are hundreds of thousands of clones; about 95% of them occurred a single time. About 0.11% of the sample goes to the ten largest clones. The sample taken for sequencing was naive CD8+ T cells sorted from blood. Interpreted using the paper, the cell subset or site label stands for: CD45RA+CCR7+. The source is a woman aged 30 to 39 in good health.

This chain joins TRBV28 and TRBJ1-3, with D perhaps matching TRBD1 (5 bases). V was trimmed by 5 bases and J by 7 bases, leaving 12 bases between them. CDR1 MDHEN and CDR2 SYDVKM come from the germline V gene. The CDR3 runs 13 residues. This CDR3 is CASSTTASNTIYF. In DNA form, the CDR3 reads TGTGCCAGCAGTACGACAGCGAGTAACACCATATATTTT.

The CDR3 spells CASRGGAGSYEQYF. CDR3 DNA: TGTGCCAGCAGAGGGGGCGCTGGGTCCTACGAGCAGTACTTC. The chain couples TRBV6-6 to TRBJ2-7; 7 bases are a match to TRBD1. The CDR3 is made up of 14 amino acids. Trimming removed 6 bases from V and 1 base from J; junction bases left unmatched: 6. Looked up from germline, CDR1 is MNHNY and CDR2 is SVGAGI (reference sequence).

The chain links TRBV4-1 to TRBJ2-5; D might be TRBD1 (5 bases). This CDR3 has 15 amino acids. V dropped 1 base and J dropped 2 bases, with 11 bases sitting between them. The germline gives CDR1 MGHRA, CDR2 YSYEKL. This CDR3 is CASSQGGREQETQYF. The CDR3 nucleotides read TGCGCCAGCAGCCAAGGAGGCAGGGAACAAGAGACCCAGTACTTC.

CDR3 in amino acids: CASSILQGTSNQPQHF. The CDR3 DNA is TGTGCCAGTAGTATACTCCAGGGGACGAGCAATCAGCCCCAGCATTTT. The chain employs TRBV19 and TRBJ1-5, with TRBD1 as a possible D gene (6 bases). The CDR3 is made up of 16 amino acids. CDR1 and CDR2 (germline): LNHDA, SQIVND (reference sequence). The V gene lost 2 bases and the J gene lost 1 base, with 12 bases spanning the gap.

The rearrangement uses TRBV5-1 and TRBJ1-1; 9 nucleotides align to TRBD1. V trimming: 5 bases; J trimming: 1 base; junction bases outside the gene matches: 6. The CDR3 runs to 15 residues. CDR1 is SGHRS, CDR2 YFSETQ, per germline. The CDR3 nucleotides read TGCGCCAGCAGGCGACAGGGGGAAGGGAACACTGAAGCTTTCTTT. Encoded protein: CASRRQGEGNTEAFF.

In this sample, this clone turned up once. V is TRBV19 and J is TRBJ1-1; D gene unclear. The ends were cut back, 7 bases at V and 1 base at J, with 10 bases in the middle. This CDR3 contains 13 residues. Germline CDR1 reads LNHDA; CDR2 reads SQIVND (reference sequence). CDR3 sequence (DNA): TGTGCCAGTAAAGAAGACGGGAACACTGAAGCTTTCTTT. Protein product: CASKEDGNTEAFF.

This clone has just one count. The V and J genes are TRBV29-1 and TRBJ2-1, with a weak D call TRBD1 (5 bases). The CDR3 totals 14 residues. Germline loops: CDR1 SQVTM, CDR2 ANQGSEA. Trimming pared 5 bases from V and 4 bases from J, leaving 15 bases between. As DNA, the CDR3 is TGCAGCGTTCACGACAGCTCCGGGTACAATGAGCAGTTCTTC. This translates into CSVHDSSGYNEQFF.

J is TRBJ2-1 and V is TRBV29-1; D uncertain. The V end was cut by 6 bases, the J end by 4 bases, with 13 bases between. Germline loops: CDR1 SQVTM, CDR2 ANQGSEA. The CDR3 is 13 amino acids. The CDR3 DNA follows: TGCAGCGTCGCCACGGTGGTATACAATGAGCAGTTCTTC. Its translation is CSVATVVYNEQFF.

The J gene is TRBJ2-5, the V gene TRBV27; no clear D. Near its end, the DNA agrees better with TRBJ2-7, so the J call may be wrong. The CDR3 totals 17 residues. Germline V gene lookup returns CDR1 MNHEY and CDR2 SMNVEV (reference sequence). The CDR3 nucleotides read TGTGCCAGCAGTTTATCGATCTTTGGGCAGCTAGCCTACGAGCAGTACTTC. This sequence encodes CASSLSIFGQLAYEQYF.

The chain employs TRBV4-2 and TRBJ2-7; D tentatively fits TRBD1 or TRBD2 (5 bases each). CDR1 is LGHNA and CDR2 is YNFKEQ in the germline V gene. The CDR3 has 15 amino acids. The V end was cut by 2 bases, the J end by 0 bases, with 11 bases between. CDR3 in amino acids: CASSQSVGTSYEQYF. In DNA form, the CDR3 reads TGTGCCAGCAGCCAAAGTGTCGGGACCTCCTACGAGCAGTACTTC.

This clone occurred once. The chain recombines TRBV2 with TRBJ1-2, with TRBD1 identical over 8 bases. Germline trimming cut 6 bases from V and 8 bases from J; bases unmatched to any gene: 8. In germline, CDR1 is SNHLY, CDR2 FYNNEI. CDR3 length: 13 amino acids. The CDR3 loop is CASRPQGAQGYTF. CDR3 DNA sequence: TGTGCCAGCAGGCCCCAGGGGGCGCAAGGCTACACCTTC.

CDR3 in DNA: TGCAGCGCCTCTAGCGCGGGCACAGATACGCAGTATTTT. It codes for CSASSAGTDTQYF. The chain uses TRBV29-1 and TRBJ2-3, with D possibly being TRBD2 (6 bases). The CDR3 has 13 residues. Trimming stripped 7 bases from V and 1 base from J, with 12 bases between. Germline V gene lookup returns CDR1 SQVTM and CDR2 ANQGSEA.

The rearrangement links TRBV4-2 to TRBJ2-3; a possible D gene is TRBD2 (5 bases). V lost 0 bases, J lost 1 base, and 11 bases lay in between. Looked up from germline, CDR1 is LGHNA and CDR2 is YNFKEQ. The CDR3 runs 16 residues. The CDR3 DNA follows: TGTGCCAGCAGCCAAGAACCGAATAGCGGCACAGATACGCAGTATTTT. It is translated as CASSQEPNSGTDTQYF.